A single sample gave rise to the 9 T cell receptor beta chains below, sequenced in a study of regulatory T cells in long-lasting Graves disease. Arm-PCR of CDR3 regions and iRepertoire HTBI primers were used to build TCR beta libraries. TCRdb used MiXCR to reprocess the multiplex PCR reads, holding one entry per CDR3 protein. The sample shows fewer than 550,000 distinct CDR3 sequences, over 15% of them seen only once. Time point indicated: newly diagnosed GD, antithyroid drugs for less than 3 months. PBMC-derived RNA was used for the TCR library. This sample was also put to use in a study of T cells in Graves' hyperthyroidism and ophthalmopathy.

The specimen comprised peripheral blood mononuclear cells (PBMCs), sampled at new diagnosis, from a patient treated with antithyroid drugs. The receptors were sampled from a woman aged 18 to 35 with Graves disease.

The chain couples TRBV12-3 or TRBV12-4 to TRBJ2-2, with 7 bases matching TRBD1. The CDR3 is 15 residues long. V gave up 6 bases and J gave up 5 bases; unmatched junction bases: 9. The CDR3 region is CASRGEGARTGELFF. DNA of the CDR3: TGTGCCAGCAGGGGAGAGGGGGCGCGTACCGGGGAGCTGTTTTTT.

The CDR3 nucleotides read TGCGCCAGCAGACTCGGGAGTTTCAGGGCAGATACGCAGTATTTT. Its translation: CASRLGSFRADTQYF. V and J are TRBV5-1 and TRBJ2-3; D might be TRBD2 (6 bases). CDR1 SGHRS and CDR2 YFSETQ come from the germline V gene. The CDR3 is 15 amino acids. V gave up 5 bases and J gave up 4 bases, with 17 bases separating them.

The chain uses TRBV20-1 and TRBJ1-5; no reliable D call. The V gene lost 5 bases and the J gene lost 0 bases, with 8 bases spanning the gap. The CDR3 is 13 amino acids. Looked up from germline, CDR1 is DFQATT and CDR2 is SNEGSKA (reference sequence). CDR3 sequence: CSAEDFSNQPQHF. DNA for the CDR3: TGCAGTGCTGAAGACTTTAGCAATCAGCCCCAGCATTTT.

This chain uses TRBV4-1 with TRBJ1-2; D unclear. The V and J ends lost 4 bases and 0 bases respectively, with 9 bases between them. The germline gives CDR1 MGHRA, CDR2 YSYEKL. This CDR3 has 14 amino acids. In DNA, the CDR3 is TGCGCCAGCAGCCCTACCCAAGCTAACTATGGCTACACCTTC. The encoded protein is CASSPTQANYGYTF.

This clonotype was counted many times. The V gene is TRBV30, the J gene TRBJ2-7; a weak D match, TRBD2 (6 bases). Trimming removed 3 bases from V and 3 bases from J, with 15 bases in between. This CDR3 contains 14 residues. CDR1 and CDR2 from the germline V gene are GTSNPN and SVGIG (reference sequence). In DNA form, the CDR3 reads TGTGCCTGGAGCTTGCCGGGACTGAGCTACGAGCAGTACTTC. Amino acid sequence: CAWSLPGLSYEQYF. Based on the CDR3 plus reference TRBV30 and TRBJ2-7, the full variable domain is SQTIHQWPATLVQPVGSPLSLECTVEGTSNPNLYWYRQAAGRGLQLLFYSVGIGQISSEVPQNLSASRPQDRQFILSSKKLLLSDSGFYLCAWSLPGLSYEQYFGPGTRLTVT.

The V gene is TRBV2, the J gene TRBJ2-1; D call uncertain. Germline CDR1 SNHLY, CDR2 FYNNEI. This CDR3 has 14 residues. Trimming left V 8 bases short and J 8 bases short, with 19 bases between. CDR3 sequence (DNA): TGTGCCAGCGGTCCCCATCGTGTGGGATATGAGCAGTTCTTC. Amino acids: CASGPHRVGYEQFF.

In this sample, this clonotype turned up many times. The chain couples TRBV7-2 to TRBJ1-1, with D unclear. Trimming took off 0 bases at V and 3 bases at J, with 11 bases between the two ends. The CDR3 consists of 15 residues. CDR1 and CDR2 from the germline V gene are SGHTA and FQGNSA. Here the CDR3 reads CASSLAGDGYTEAFF. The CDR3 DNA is TGTGCCAGCAGCTTAGCCGGGGATGGATACACTGAAGCTTTCTTT.

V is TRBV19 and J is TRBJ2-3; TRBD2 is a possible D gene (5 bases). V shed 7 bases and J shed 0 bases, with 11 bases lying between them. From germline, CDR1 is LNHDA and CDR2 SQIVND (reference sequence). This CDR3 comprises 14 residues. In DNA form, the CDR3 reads TGTGCCAGTACTAAGCGGACTAGCACAGATACGCAGTATTTT. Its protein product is CASTKRTSTDTQYF.

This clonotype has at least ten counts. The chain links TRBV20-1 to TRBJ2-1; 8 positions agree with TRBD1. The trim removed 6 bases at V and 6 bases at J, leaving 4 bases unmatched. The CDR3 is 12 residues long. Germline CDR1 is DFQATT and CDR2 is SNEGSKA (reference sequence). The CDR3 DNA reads TGCAGTGCAACAACAGGGGGCAATGAGCAGTTCTTC. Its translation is CSATTGGNEQFF.